This T cell receptor (beta chain) derives from a study of CD8+ T cells in alopecia areata. Study results and limitations: For lesional scalp, especially alopecia totalis/universalis, clonality was higher than in normal scalp.

Germline lookup yields CDR1 SGHRS and CDR2 YFSETQ. The CDR3 extends over 14 amino acids. V lost 0 bases and J 4 bases, leaving 8 bases between the germline ends. Treatment here: oral pan-JAK inhibitor, 5-10 mg twice daily. RNA extraction and reverse transcription yielded cDNA as sequencing template. Repertoires were generated with immunoSEQ multiplex PCR, while TCRdb's copy carries only in-frame clones and drops some. This sample carries 150,000 to 200,000 clones, approximately 60% of them seen once, and the ten largest clones take around 14%. This clone was picked up a small number of times. The target antigen is unknown.

The sequencing here drew on CD4+ T cells sorted from blood, taken at week 24, from a patient treated with tofacitinib. This TCR came from a human donor with alopecia areata. V and J are TRBV5-1 and TRBJ1-3; D unclear. The CDR3 region is CASSLAGLGNTIYF. In DNA form, the CDR3 reads TGCGCCAGCAGCTTGGCGGGTCTCGGAAACACCATATATTTT.